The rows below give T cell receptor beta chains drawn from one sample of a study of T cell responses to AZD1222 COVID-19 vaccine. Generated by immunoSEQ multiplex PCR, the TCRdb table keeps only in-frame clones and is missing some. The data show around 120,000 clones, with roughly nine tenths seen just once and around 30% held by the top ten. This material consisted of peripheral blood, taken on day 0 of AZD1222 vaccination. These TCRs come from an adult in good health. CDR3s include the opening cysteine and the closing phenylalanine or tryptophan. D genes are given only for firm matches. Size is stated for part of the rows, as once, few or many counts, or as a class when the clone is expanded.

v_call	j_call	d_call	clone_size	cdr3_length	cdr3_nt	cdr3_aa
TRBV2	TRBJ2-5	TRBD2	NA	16	TGTGCCAGCAGTCGTGGACTAGCGGGACGCCAAGAGACCCAGTACTTC	CASSRGLAGRQETQYF
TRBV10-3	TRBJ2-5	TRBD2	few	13	TGTGCCATATCGCTAGCGGACGGGGGGACCCAGTACTTC	CAISLADGGTQYF
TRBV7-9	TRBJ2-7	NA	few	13	TGTGCCAGCAGCCCCCCAGTTCGCTACGAGCAGTACTTC	CASSPPVRYEQYF
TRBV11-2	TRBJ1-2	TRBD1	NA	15	TGTGCCAGCAGCCCCGAGGACAGGGCAGTCTATGGCTACACCTTC	CASSPEDRAVYGYTF
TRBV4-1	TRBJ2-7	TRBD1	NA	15	TGCGCCTGCAGCCTCCCCCCCCCGGGACAGGACGAGCAGTACTTC	CACSLPPPGQDEQYF
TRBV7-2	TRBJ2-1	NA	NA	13	TGTGCCAGCAGCTTGCGACAGTACAATGAGCAGTTCTTC	CASSLRQYNEQFF
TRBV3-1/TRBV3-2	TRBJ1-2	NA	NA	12	TGTGCCAGCAGCCAAGTAGCCTATGGCTACACCTTC	CASSQVAYGYTF
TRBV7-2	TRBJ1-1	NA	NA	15	TGTGCCAGCAGCGTCTCGGGAACCCAGAACACTGAAGCTTTCTTT	CASSVSGTQNTEAFF
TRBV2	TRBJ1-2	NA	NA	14	TGTGCCAGCAGTAAGGACAGCGCTCGCTATGGCTACACCTTC	CASSKDSARYGYTF
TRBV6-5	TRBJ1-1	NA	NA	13	TGTGCCAGCAGTTACTCCATCGGGACTGAAGCTTTCTTT	CASSYSIGTEAFF
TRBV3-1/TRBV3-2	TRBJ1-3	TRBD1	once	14	TGTGCCAGCAGCCAGACAGGGAGTGGAAACACCATATATTTT	CASSQTGSGNTIYF
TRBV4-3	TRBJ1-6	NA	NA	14	TGCGCCAGCAGCCAAGCTACGGAACTGCCTCCCCTCCACTTT	CASSQATELPPLHF
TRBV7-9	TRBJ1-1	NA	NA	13	TGTGCCAGCAGCTTATGGGGTGGTAATGAAGCTTTCTTT	CASSLWGGNEAFF
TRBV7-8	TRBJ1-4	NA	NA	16	TGTGCCAGCAGCTTACAAGCCGTTGCAACTAATGAAAAACTGTTTTTT	CASSLQAVATNEKLFF
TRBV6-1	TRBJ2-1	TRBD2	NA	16	TGTGCCAGCAGTGAACCGGCGCTAGCGGGAGTGAATGAGCAGTTCTTC	CASSEPALAGVNEQFF
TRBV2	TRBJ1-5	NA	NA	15	TGTGCCAGCAGTGATACATTTGTTAGCAATCAGCCCCAGCATTTT	CASSDTFVSNQPQHF
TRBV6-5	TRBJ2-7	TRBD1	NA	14	TGTGCCAGCAGATACGGACAGGGGATCAACGAGCAGTACTTC	CASRYGQGINEQYF
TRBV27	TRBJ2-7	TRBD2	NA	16	TGTGCCAGCAGTTTACGAAACCCGGGACTAGCTTCAGAGCAGTACTTC	CASSLRNPGLASEQYF
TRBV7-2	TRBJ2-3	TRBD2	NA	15	TGTGCCAGCAGTCTCTCAGGGACTAGCTGGGATACGCAGTATTTT	CASSLSGTSWDTQYF
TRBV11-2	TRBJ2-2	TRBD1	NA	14	TGTGCCAGCAGCCGGGACAGGGAGGCCGGGGAGCTGTTTTTT	CASSRDREAGELFF